These T cell receptor beta chains were read from a single sample in a study of T cell responses to AZD1222 COVID-19 vaccine. Here immunoSEQ multiplex PCR was the method, and the copy in TCRdb shows in-frame clones only, minus some. In the table there are 120,000 to 150,000 clones, about 92% of which are singletons. The starting material was peripheral blood, obtained on day 0 of AZD1222 vaccination. These receptors were taken from an adult in good health. Each CDR3 is given with its conserved first and last residue. A D gene is named only where the DNA matches it firmly.

v_gene	j_gene	d_gene	CDR3aa
TRBV2	TRBJ1-2	-	CASSENPNSGDGYTF
TRBV3-1/TRBV3-2	TRBJ2-5	-	CASSQAAGAGETQYF
TRBV7-2	TRBJ2-5	-	CASSLVISIETQYF
TRBV27	TRBJ1-5	-	CASSLSSGGNQPQHF
TRBV4-1	TRBJ2-4	TRBD2	CASSHPGLVENIQYF
TRBV3-1/TRBV3-2	TRBJ2-7	-	CASSQDISTYEQYF
TRBV7-8	TRBJ1-5	TRBD1	CASSFQGAYSNQPQHF
TRBV19	TRBJ2-3	-	CASSPGTLDTQYF
TRBV7-2	TRBJ2-5	TRBD2	CASHGLAGGGETQYF
TRBV5-4	TRBJ2-7	TRBD2	CASSPVAGGGPNEQYF
TRBV20-1	TRBJ2-7	-	CSAADYEQYF
TRBV7-2	TRBJ1-2	-	CASSRVGGAQMEHGYTF
TRBV19	TRBJ1-1	-	CASLGGPNTEAFF
TRBV13	TRBJ2-7	-	CASSLGDERPYEQYF
TRBV4-1	TRBJ2-7	-	CASSPAGASEQYF